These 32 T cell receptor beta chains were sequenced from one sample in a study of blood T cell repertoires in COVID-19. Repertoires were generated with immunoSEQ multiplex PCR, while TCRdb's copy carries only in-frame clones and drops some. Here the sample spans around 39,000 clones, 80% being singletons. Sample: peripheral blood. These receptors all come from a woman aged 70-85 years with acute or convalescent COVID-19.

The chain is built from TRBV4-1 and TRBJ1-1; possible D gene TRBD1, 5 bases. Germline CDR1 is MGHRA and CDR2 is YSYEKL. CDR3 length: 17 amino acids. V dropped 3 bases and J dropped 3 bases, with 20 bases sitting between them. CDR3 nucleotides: TGCGCCAGCAGCCAGCTGGGCGGGGGGGGGTGGCACACTGAAGCTTTCTTT. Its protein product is CASSQLGGGGWHTEAFF.

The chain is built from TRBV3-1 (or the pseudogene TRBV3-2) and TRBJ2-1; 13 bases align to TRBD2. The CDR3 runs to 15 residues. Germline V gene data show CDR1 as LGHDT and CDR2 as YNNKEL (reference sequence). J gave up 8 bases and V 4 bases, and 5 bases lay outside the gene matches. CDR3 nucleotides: TGTGCCAGCAGCCCGGGACTAGCGGGATTCGATGAGCAGTTCTTC. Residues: CASSPGLAGFDEQFF.

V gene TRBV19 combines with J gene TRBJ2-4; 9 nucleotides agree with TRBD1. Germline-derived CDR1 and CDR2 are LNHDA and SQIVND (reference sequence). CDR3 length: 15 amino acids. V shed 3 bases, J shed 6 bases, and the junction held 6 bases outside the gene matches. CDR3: CASSMSATGGNIQYF. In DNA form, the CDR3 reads TGTGCCAGTAGTATGTCCGCGACAGGGGGAAACATTCAGTACTTC.

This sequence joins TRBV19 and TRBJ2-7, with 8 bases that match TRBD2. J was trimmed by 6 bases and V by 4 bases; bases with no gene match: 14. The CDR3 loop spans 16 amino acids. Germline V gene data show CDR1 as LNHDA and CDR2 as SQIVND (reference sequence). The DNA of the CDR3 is TGTGCCAGTAGTACCCTACTCAGCGGGAGCGGTCGCGAGCAGTACTTC. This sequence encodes CASSTLLSGSGREQYF.

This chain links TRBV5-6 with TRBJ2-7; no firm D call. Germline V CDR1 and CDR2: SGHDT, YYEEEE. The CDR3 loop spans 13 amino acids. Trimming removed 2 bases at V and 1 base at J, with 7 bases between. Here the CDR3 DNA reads TGTGCCAGCAGCTTAGGAGCGTCCTACGAGCAGTACTTC. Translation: CASSLGASYEQYF.

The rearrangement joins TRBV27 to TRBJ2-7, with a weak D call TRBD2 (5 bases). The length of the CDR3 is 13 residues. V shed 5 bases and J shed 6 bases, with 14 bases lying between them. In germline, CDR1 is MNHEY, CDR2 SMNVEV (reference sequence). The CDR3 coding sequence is TGTGCCAGCAGTGACGGGTTGGCGGGCGAGCAGTACTTC. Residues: CASSDGLAGEQYF.

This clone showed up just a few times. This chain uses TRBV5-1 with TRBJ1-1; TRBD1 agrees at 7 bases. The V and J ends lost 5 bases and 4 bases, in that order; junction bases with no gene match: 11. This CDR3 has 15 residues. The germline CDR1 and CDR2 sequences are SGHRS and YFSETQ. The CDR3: CASRQPGTVGTEAFF. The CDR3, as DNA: TGCGCCAGCAGGCAGCCGGGGACAGTCGGCACTGAAGCTTTCTTT.

DNA of the CDR3: TGTGCCAGCAGCCCAGACATAGCGGGGGGGCAGTTCTTC. This codes for CASSPDIAGGQFF. The gene calls are TRBV7-9 and TRBJ2-1, with 10 bases matching TRBD2. Germline V lookup: CDR1 SEHNR, CDR2 FQNEAQ (reference sequence). The CDR3 is 13 amino acids. V was pared by 5 bases and J by 12 bases, with 7 bases of the junction left unmatched.

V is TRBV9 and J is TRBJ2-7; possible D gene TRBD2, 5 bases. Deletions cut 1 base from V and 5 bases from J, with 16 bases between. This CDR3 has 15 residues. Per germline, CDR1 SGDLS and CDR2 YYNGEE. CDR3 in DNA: TGTGCCAGCAGCGTACTTGGCAACCCCGGGGACGAGCAGTACTTC. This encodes CASSVLGNPGDEQYF.

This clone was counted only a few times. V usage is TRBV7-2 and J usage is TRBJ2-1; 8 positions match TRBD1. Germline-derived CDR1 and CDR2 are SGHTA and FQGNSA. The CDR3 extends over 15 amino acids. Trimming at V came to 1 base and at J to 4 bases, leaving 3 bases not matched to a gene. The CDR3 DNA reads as TGTGCCAGCAGCTTAGGTGGGACAGGTTACAATGAGCAGTTCTTC. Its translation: CASSLGGTGYNEQFF.

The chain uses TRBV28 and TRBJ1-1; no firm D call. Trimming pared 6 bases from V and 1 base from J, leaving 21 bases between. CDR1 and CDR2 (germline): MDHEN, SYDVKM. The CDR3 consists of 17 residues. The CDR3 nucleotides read TGTGCCAGCAGCCTACGCCTACTGACTCCTTCGAACACTGAAGCTTTCTTT. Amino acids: CASSLRLLTPSNTEAFF.

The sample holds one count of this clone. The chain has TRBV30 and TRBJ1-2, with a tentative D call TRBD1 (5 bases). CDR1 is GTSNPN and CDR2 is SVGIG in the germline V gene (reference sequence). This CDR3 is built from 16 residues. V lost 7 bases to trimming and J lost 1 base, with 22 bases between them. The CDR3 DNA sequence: TGTGCCTTACATCGCCGATCAAGCAGGGTTAACTATGGCTACACCTTC. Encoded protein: CALHRRSSRVNYGYTF.

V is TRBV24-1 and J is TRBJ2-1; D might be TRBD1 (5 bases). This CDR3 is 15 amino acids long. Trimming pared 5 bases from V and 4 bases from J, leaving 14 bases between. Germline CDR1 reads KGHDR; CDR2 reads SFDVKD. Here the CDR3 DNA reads TGTGCCACCAGTGGCGGTGGGGCCGGGTACAATGAGCAGTTCTTC. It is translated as CATSGGGAGYNEQFF.

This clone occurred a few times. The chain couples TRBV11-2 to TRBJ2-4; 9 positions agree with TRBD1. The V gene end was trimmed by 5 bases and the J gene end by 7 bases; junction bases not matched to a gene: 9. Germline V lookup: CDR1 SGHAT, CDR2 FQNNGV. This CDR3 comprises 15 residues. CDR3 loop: CASSRTRTGANIQYF. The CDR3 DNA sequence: TGTGCCAGCAGCCGGACCCGGACAGGGGCGAACATTCAGTACTTC.

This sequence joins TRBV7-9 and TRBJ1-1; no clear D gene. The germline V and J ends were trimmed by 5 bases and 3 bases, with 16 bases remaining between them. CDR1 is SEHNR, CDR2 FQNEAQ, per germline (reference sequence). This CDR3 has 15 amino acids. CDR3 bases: TGTGCCAGCAGCCACCCGGTCGTCATACACACTGAAGCTTTCTTT. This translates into CASSHPVVIHTEAFF.

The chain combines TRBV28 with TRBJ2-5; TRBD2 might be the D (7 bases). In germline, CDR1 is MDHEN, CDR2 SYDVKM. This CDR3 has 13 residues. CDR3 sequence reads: CVTGGYRQETQYF. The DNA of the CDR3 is TGTGTAACGGGGGGCTACCGACAAGAGACCCAGTACTTC.

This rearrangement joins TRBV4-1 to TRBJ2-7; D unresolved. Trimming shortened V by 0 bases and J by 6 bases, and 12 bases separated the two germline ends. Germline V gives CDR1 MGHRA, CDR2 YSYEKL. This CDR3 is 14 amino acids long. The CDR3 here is CASSQDRVVSEQYF. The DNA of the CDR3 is TGCGCCAGCAGCCAAGATCGGGTCGTGTCCGAGCAGTACTTC.

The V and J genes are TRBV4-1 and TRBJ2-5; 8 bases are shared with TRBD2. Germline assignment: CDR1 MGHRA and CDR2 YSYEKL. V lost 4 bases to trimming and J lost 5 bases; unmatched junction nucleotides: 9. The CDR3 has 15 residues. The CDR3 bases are TGCGCCAGCAGCCTCGGCCGGGGGGGCGGGGAGACCCAGTACTTC. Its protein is CASSLGRGGGETQYF.

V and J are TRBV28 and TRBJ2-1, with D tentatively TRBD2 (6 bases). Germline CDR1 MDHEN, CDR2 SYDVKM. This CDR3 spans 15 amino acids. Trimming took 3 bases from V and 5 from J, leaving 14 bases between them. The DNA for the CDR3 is TGTGCCAGCAGTTTGGAGGGCCCGATCAACAATGAGCAGTTCTTC. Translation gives CASSLEGPINNEQFF.

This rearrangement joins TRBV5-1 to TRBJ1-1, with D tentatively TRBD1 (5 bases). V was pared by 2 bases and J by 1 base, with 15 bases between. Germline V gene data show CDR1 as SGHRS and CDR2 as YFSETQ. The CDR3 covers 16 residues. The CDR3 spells CASSLNLRGQNTEAFF. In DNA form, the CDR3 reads TGCGCCAGCAGCTTAAATTTAAGGGGCCAGAACACTGAAGCTTTCTTT.

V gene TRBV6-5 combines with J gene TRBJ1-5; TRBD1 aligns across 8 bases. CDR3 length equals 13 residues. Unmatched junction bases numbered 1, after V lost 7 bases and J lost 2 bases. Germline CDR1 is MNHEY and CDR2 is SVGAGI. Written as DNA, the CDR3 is TGTGCCAGCATGGACAGGGGCAATCAGCCCCAGCATTTT. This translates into CASMDRGNQPQHF.

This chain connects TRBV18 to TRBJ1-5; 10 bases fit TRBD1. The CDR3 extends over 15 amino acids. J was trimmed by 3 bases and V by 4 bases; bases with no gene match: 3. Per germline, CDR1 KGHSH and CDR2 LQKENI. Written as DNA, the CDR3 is TGTGCCAGCTCACGGGGACAGGGGCCCAATCAGCCCCAGCATTTT. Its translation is CASSRGQGPNQPQHF.

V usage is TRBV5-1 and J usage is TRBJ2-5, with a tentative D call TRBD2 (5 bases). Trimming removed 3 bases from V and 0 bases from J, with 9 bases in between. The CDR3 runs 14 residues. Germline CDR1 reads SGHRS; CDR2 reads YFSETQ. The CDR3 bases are TGCGCCAGCAGCTCCCCGACTAACCAAGAGACCCAGTACTTC. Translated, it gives CASSSPTNQETQYF.

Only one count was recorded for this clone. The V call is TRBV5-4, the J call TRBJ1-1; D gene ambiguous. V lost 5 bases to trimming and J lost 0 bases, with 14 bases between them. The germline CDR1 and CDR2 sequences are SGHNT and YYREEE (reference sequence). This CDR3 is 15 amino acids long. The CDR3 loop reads CASSIGGTLNTEAFF. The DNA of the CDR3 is TGTGCCAGCAGTATCGGCGGCACCTTGAACACTGAAGCTTTCTTT.

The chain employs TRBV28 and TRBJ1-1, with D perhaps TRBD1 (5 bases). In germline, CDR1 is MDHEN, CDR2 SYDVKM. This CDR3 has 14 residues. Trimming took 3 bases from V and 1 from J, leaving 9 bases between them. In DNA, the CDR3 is TGTGCCAGCAGTTTCCAGGGCCCGAACACTGAAGCTTTCTTT. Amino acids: CASSFQGPNTEAFF.

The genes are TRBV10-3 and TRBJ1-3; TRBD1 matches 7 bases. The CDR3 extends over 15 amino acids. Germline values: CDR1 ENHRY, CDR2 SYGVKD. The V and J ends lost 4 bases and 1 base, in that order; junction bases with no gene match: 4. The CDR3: CAISAAGGSGNTIYF. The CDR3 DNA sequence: TGTGCCATCAGTGCAGCAGGGGGTTCTGGAAACACCATATATTTT.

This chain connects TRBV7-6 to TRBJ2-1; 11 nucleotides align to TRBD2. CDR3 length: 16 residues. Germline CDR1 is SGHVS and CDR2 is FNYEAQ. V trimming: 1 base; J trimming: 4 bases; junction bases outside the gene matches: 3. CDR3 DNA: TGTGCCAGCAGCTTAGGGCTAGCGGGAGGTTACAATGAGCAGTTCTTC. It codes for CASSLGLAGGYNEQFF. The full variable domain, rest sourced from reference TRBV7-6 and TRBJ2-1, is GAGVSQSPRYKVTKRGQDVALRCDPISGHVSLYWYRQALGQGPEFLTYFNYEAQQDKSGLPNDRFSAERPEGSISTLTIQRTEQRDSAMYRCASSLGLAGGYNEQFFGPGTRLTVL.

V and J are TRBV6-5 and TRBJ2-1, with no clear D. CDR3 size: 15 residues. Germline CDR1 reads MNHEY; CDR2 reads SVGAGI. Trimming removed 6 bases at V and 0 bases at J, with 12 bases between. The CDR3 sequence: CASRSNRGSYNEQFF. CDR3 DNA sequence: TGTGCCAGCAGAAGTAATCGAGGCTCCTACAATGAGCAGTTCTTC.

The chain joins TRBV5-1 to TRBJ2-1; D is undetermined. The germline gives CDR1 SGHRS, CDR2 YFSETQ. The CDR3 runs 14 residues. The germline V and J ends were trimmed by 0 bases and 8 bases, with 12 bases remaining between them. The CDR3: CASSLAVSRDEQFF. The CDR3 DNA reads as TGCGCCAGCAGCTTGGCAGTTAGCCGCGATGAGCAGTTCTTC.

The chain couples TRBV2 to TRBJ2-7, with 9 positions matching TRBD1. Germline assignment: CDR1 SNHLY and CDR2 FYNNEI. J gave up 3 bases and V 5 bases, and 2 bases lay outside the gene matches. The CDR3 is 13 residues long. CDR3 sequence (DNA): TGTGCCAGCAGTTCGACAGGGGGCTACGAGCAGTACTTC. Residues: CASSSTGGYEQYF.

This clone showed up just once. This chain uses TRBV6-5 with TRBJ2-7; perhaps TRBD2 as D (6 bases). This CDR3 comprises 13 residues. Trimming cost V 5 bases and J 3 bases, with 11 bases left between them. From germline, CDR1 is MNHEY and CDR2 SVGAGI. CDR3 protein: CASSRTGDYEQYF. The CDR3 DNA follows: TGTGCCAGCAGTCGAACGGGGGACTACGAGCAGTACTTC.

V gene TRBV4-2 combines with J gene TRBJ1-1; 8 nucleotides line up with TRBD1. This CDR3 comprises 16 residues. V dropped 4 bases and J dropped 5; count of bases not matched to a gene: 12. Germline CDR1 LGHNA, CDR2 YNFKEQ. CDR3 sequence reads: CASSPGQVGVGTEAFF. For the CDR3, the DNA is TGTGCCAGCAGCCCGGGACAGGTAGGAGTAGGGACTGAAGCTTTCTTT.